One sample yielded the 30 T cell receptor beta chains listed below, sequenced in a study of blood T cells in healthy people across ages. A J-beta primer mix and a sample-barcoded 5' primer were used in a second PCR of about 7 to 12 cycles. TCRdb ran MiXCR on the 5' RACE reads and lists one entry per CDR3 protein. The table includes hundreds of thousands of distinct CDR3 sequences, roughly 32% detected once. Sequenced input: blood. Receptor source: a woman aged 80 or over in good health.

The table lists this clonotype with many counts. The chain couples TRBV6-6 to TRBJ2-3; the D is unclear. CDR1 is MNHNY and CDR2 is SVGAGI in the germline V gene (reference sequence). V was trimmed by 2 bases and J by 2 bases, leaving 8 bases between them. CDR3 length equals 14 residues. The DNA of the CDR3 is TGTGCCAGCAGTTACATCCCAGACACAGATACGCAGTATTTT. Its translation is CASSYIPDTDTQYF.

CDR3 DNA: TGTGCCAGCTCACCCAGACAGGTGGGCATAGATACGCAGTATTTT. Protein product: CASSPRQVGIDTQYF. This sequence joins TRBV18 and TRBJ2-3; tentatively, D is TRBD1 (6 bases). V dropped 3 bases and J dropped 5 bases, with 15 bases sitting between them. The CDR3 has 15 residues. CDR1 KGHSH and CDR2 LQKENI come from the germline V gene. The full variable domain, in which reference TRBV18 and TRBJ2-3 provide the parts outside the CDR3, is NAGVMQNPRHLVRRRGQEARLRCSPMKGHSHVYWYRQLPEEGLKFMVYLQKENIIDESGMPKERFSAEFPKEGPSILRIQQVVRGDSAAYFCASSPRQVGIDTQYFGPGTRLTVL.

This chain connects TRBV9 to TRBJ2-3, with TRBD2 as a possible D gene (6 bases). This CDR3 is built from 17 residues. Looked up from germline, CDR1 is SGDLS and CDR2 is YYNGEE. V was clipped by 0 bases and J by 3 bases, with 17 bases between them. The CDR3 spells CASSVAKGRGSTDTQYF. The DNA of the CDR3 is TGTGCCAGCAGCGTAGCTAAGGGACGGGGGAGTACAGATACGCAGTATTTT.

The J gene is TRBJ1-2, the V gene TRBV12-3 or TRBV12-4; D call uncertain. Trimming took 1 base from V and 0 from J, leaving 6 bases between them. CDR3 size: 14 residues. Here the CDR3 reads CASSLGSPNYGYTF. The DNA for the CDR3 is TGTGCCAGCAGTTTAGGGTCACCTAACTATGGCTACACCTTC.

The sample holds a few counts of this clonotype. This rearrangement joins TRBV10-3 to TRBJ2-4; 8 bases align to TRBD2. This CDR3 has 17 amino acids. Trimming took 8 bases from V and 13 from J; bases not matched to a gene: 25. The V gene's germline CDR1 is ENHRY and CDR2 SYGVKD. Here the CDR3 DNA reads TGTGCCATCCTTCTCGGAGGAAAGCGGGGGACCTCCTACGAACAGTACTTC. It specifies CAILLGGKRGTSYEQYF.

In the case of this clonotype: Being one base from a much bigger clone, this may be a read error. The J gene is TRBJ2-3, the V gene TRBV12-3 or TRBV12-4; 7 bases agree with TRBD2. This CDR3 has 17 amino acids. The chain's CDR3 is CASSSRGAGVSTDTEYF. The CDR3 coding sequence is TGTGCCAGCAGTTCCCGCGGGGCGGGGGTTAGCACAGATACGGAGTATTTT.

In its sample, this clonotype was seen many times. This CDR3 is CASMLGGGYTDTQYF. CDR3 bases: TGTGCCAGCATGCTAGGCGGGGGCTACACAGATACGCAGTATTTT. The gene calls are TRBV2 and TRBJ2-3, with D perhaps matching TRBD2 (7 bases). The CDR3 is 15 amino acids. Germline CDR1 reads SNHLY; CDR2 reads FYNNEI. The V and J ends lost 7 bases and 2 bases respectively, with 16 bases between them.

This clonotype was seen many times. The chain uses TRBV3-1 and TRBJ1-1, with D uncertain. Trimming removed 2 bases from V and 0 bases from J, with 7 bases in between. The CDR3 runs to 14 residues. The V gene's germline CDR1 is LGHDT and CDR2 YNNKEL (reference sequence). CDR3 residues: CASSQWGMNTEAFF. The CDR3 coding sequence is TGTGCCAGCAGCCAATGGGGTATGAACACTGAAGCTTTCTTT.

J is TRBJ2-3 and V is TRBV9; no clear D. Looked up from germline, CDR1 is SGDLS and CDR2 is YYNGEE. The CDR3 runs to 13 residues. The ends were cut back, 6 bases at V and 3 bases at J, with 11 bases in the middle. This chain's CDR3 is CASTPFRTDTQYF. The CDR3, as DNA: TGTGCCAGCACTCCTTTCCGGACAGATACGCAGTATTTT. Together with reference TRBV9 and TRBJ2-3, the CDR3 gives the full variable domain: DSGVTQTPKHLITATGQRVTLRCSPRSGDLSVYWYQQSLDQGLQFLIQYYNGEERAKGNILERFSAQQFPDLHSELNLSSLELGDSALYFCASTPFRTDTQYFGPGTRLTVL.

This chain connects TRBV7-6 to TRBJ1-2, with 8 bases identical to TRBD1. Germline CDR1 SGHVS, CDR2 FNYEAQ. This CDR3 has 15 residues. V lost 4 bases and J lost 2; bases outside the gene matches: 6. This chain's CDR3 is CASSSTGTGNYGYTF. The CDR3 bases are TGTGCCAGCAGCTCAACCGGGACAGGAAACTATGGCTACACCTTC.

This clonotype was recorded a few times. The V gene is TRBV7-2, the J gene TRBJ1-1, with D possibly matching TRBD1 (6 bases). Germline-derived CDR1 and CDR2 are SGHTA and FQGNSA. Trimming pared 2 bases from V and 10 bases from J, leaving 11 bases between. CDR3 length: 12 residues. This CDR3 reads CASSLNGGRAFF. CDR3 coding DNA: TGTGCCAGCAGCTTAAATGGGGGGCGAGCTTTCTTT.

As for this clonotype: With a much larger clone just one base away, this may be a read error. The J gene is TRBJ2-5, the V gene TRBV28; tentative D call: TRBD2 (5 bases). Germline loops: CDR1 MDHEN, CDR2 SYDVKM. Trimming removed 6 bases at V and 7 bases at J, with 18 bases between. The CDR3 is 14 amino acids. This CDR3 is CASRPDPARGTQYF. The CDR3 DNA sequence: TGTGCCAGCAGGCCTGACCCCGCACGGGGGACCCAGTACTTC.

This clonotype was counted at least ten times. This chain links TRBV20-1 with TRBJ1-1, with TRBD1 as a possible D gene (6 bases). Deletions cut 3 bases from V and 3 bases from J, with 14 bases between. The CDR3 consists of 14 residues. Germline values: CDR1 DFQATT, CDR2 SNEGSKA (reference sequence). Here the CDR3 DNA reads TGCAGTGCTAGGCGGGGGGGCCCGTACACTGAAGCTTTCTTT. As protein: CSARRGGPYTEAFF.

V and J are TRBV7-2 and TRBJ1-4; 9 nucleotides agree with TRBD1. Germline V gene lookup returns CDR1 SGHTA and CDR2 FQGNSA. This CDR3 contains 15 residues. V was clipped by 5 bases and J by 8 bases; unmatched bases: 9. CDR3 amino acids: CASSPRTGEEEKLFF. The CDR3 bases are TGTGCCAGCAGCCCAAGGACAGGGGAGGAGGAAAAACTGTTTTTT.

This clonotype was seen many times. The genes are TRBV7-2 and TRBJ2-3; 10 bases line up with TRBD1. Germline V gives CDR1 SGHTA, CDR2 FQGNSA. This CDR3 region has 16 residues. J gave up 0 bases and V 5 bases, and 5 bases lay outside the gene matches. The CDR3: CASSRTGGPSTDTQYF. The DNA of the CDR3 is TGTGCCAGCAGCCGGACAGGGGGACCTAGCACAGATACGCAGTATTTT.

The rearrangement joins TRBV9 to TRBJ1-1; the D gene is possibly TRBD1 (5 bases). Trimming left V 0 bases short and J 7 bases short, with 7 bases between. The CDR3 has 12 residues. Germline V gene sequence: CDR1 SGDLS, CDR2 YYNGEE. CDR3 loop: CASSVVGGEAFF. CDR3 nucleotide sequence: TGTGCCAGCAGCGTAGTGGGGGGTGAAGCTTTCTTT.

This clonotype has only a few counts. The chain couples TRBV29-1 to TRBJ2-7, with D tentatively TRBD1 (6 bases). Germline CDR1 is SQVTM and CDR2 is ANQGSEA. This CDR3 spans 13 amino acids. Trimming cost V 3 bases and J 0 bases, with 9 bases left between them. The CDR3 loop reads CSVEGDNSYEQYF. The CDR3 DNA reads as TGCAGCGTTGAGGGGGACAACTCCTACGAGCAGTACTTC.

V usage is TRBV29-1 and J usage is TRBJ2-3, with D possibly TRBD2 on 5 matching bases. The CDR3 is 16 amino acids. Germline V gene lookup returns CDR1 SQVTM and CDR2 ANQGSEA. Trimming pared 0 bases from V and 5 bases from J, leaving 18 bases between. In nucleotides, the CDR3 is TGCAGCGTTGAAGACCAGTTCGGGCGGGTCGAAGATACGCAGTATTTT. Translated: CSVEDQFGRVEDTQYF.

This clonotype was counted at least ten times. V and J are TRBV6-6 and TRBJ1-2, with TRBD1 matching 8 bases. This CDR3 is 14 amino acids long. Germline loops: CDR1 MNHNY, CDR2 SVGAGI (reference sequence). V trimming: 5 bases; J trimming: 4 bases; junction bases outside the gene matches: 6. The CDR3 nucleotides are TGTGCCAGCAGTGTAACAGGGGGAGGCTATGGCTACACCTTC. It translates to CASSVTGGGYGYTF.

This clonotype was observed at least ten times. This chain uses TRBV5-6 with TRBJ2-1; D uncertain. V gave up 6 bases and J gave up 8 bases, with 15 bases separating them. The CDR3 extends over 13 amino acids. Germline lookup yields CDR1 SGHDT and CDR2 YYEEEE. As DNA, the CDR3 is TGTGCCAGCACCTCAAGTATGCGCGATGAGCAGTTCTTC. Translation gives CASTSSMRDEQFF.

The rearrangement joins TRBV11-2 to TRBJ2-1, with a weak D call TRBD1 (6 bases). CDR1 is SGHAT and CDR2 is FQNNGV in the germline V gene. The V and J ends lost 1 base and 10 bases respectively, with 11 bases between them. This CDR3 is built from 13 residues. The CDR3 sequence is CASSLARRGEQFF. DNA for the CDR3: TGTGCCAGCAGCTTAGCCCGAAGGGGGGAGCAGTTCTTC.

This rearrangement joins TRBV20-1 to TRBJ2-7; D could derive from TRBD1 or TRBD2 (5 bases each). With the DNA end fitting TRBJ2-5 better, the J assignment may be wrong. CDR3 length: 15 residues. The germline V gene has CDR1 DFQATT and CDR2 SNEGSKA (reference sequence). CDR3 region: CSARDLKGTGETQYF. The CDR3 bases are TGCAGTGCTAGAGATCTTAAAGGGACGGGGGAGACCCAGTACTTC.

This clonotype was counted many times. The CDR3 reads CASSLGRGLTDTQYF. In DNA form, the CDR3 reads TGTGCCAGCAGCTTAGGTCGGGGCCTTACGGATACGCAGTATTTT. The gene calls are TRBV7-2 and TRBJ2-3, with D perhaps TRBD1 or TRBD2 (5 bases each). Germline V gene lookup returns CDR1 SGHTA and CDR2 FQGNSA. The CDR3 loop spans 15 amino acids. V was shortened by 1 base and J by 6 bases, with 14 bases between the two germline ends.

This clonotype appeared many times. The rearrangement joins TRBV12-3 or TRBV12-4 to TRBJ1-2, with 7 bases lining up with TRBD1. The CDR3 extends over 12 amino acids. The junction had 4 bases not matched to a gene; V was cut back by 5 bases and J by 7 bases. The CDR3 region has the DNA TGTGCCAGCAGTCTAGGGGGCAGTGGCTACACCTTC. Its translation: CASSLGGSGYTF.

Ten or more counts support this clonotype. The chain uses TRBV7-9 and TRBJ2-4; TRBD1 aligns across 8 bases. CDR1 and CDR2 from the germline V gene are SEHNR and FQNEAQ (reference sequence). This CDR3 has 14 residues. Trimming cost V 6 bases and J 7 bases; bases outside gene matches: 8. For the CDR3, the DNA is TGTGCCAGCAGGTCGGGACAGGCACCCAACATTCAGTACTTC. Protein sequence: CASRSGQAPNIQYF.

Ten or more counts support this clonotype. The chain employs TRBV20-1 and TRBJ2-5; D call uncertain. V was trimmed by 6 bases and J by 2 bases, leaving 16 bases between them. CDR1 DFQATT and CDR2 SNEGSKA come from the germline V gene (reference sequence). CDR3 length: 14 amino acids. Written as DNA, the CDR3 is TGCAGTGCACTCTCGGCGAAACAACAAGAGACCCAGTACTTC. Protein product: CSALSAKQQETQYF.

The chain uses TRBV9 and TRBJ1-2; no reliable D call. Trimming removed 3 bases at V and 1 base at J, with 7 bases between. This CDR3 region has 13 residues. Germline-derived CDR1 and CDR2 are SGDLS and YYNGEE. CDR3 region: CASSALFNYGYTF. CDR3 DNA sequence: TGTGCCAGCAGCGCCTTATTTAACTATGGCTACACCTTC.

Many counts were recorded for this clonotype. CDR3 protein: CASSYRGTGGYTF. The CDR3 DNA reads TGTGCCAGCAGTTACCGAGGGACAGGGGGCTACACCTTC. This chain uses TRBV2 with TRBJ1-2, with 9 bases aligning to TRBD1. Looked up from germline, CDR1 is SNHLY and CDR2 is FYNNEI. The CDR3 has 13 residues. J lost 8 bases, V lost 5 bases, and 6 bases had no gene match.

Ten or more counts support this clonotype. The V call is TRBV29-1, the J call TRBJ2-5; no reliable D call. The germline V gene has CDR1 SQVTM and CDR2 ANQGSEA. Trimming pared 1 base from V and 2 bases from J, leaving 8 bases between. This CDR3 has 13 amino acids. The CDR3 is CSVEGQRQETQYF. Here the CDR3 DNA reads TGCAGCGTTGAAGGCCAGAGGCAAGAGACCCAGTACTTC.

To note about this clonotype: The junction departs from the called germline gene at one end, perhaps through a read error. This chain connects TRBV7-2 to TRBJ1-5; 9 bases map to TRBD1. Germline CDR1 SGHTA, CDR2 FQGNSA. The CDR3 has 16 amino acids. The CDR3 nucleotides are TGTGCCGGCAGCCCACAGGGGGCGCTTGGCAATCAGCCCCAGCATTTT. It is translated as CAGSPQGALGNQPQHF.